The next 18 T cell receptor beta chains were all read from a single sample in a study of blood T cell repertoires in COVID-19. Repertoires were generated with immunoSEQ multiplex PCR, while TCRdb's copy carries only in-frame clones and drops some. The table records approximately 210,000 clones, roughly 83% of them present only once. Sequenced sample: peripheral blood. The receptors come from an older woman with active or convalescent COVID-19.

The V call is TRBV15, the J call TRBJ1-2; D is possibly TRBD1 (6 bases). CDR1 and CDR2 from the germline V gene are LNHNV and YYDKDF (reference sequence). V lost 8 bases and J lost 0, with 19 bases in between. The CDR3 is made up of 16 amino acids. The chain's CDR3 is CATSRGGALANYGYTF. Here the CDR3 DNA reads TGTGCCACCTCCAGGGGAGGGGCGCTAGCTAACTATGGCTACACCTTC.

This rearrangement joins TRBV11-2 to TRBJ2-7; possibly TRBD2 for D (5 bases). The CDR3 covers 14 residues. Germline CDR1 is SGHAT and CDR2 is FQNNGV. V dropped 2 bases and J dropped 2 bases, with 10 bases sitting between them. The CDR3: CASSLFSVPYEQYF. The CDR3 DNA reads TGTGCCAGCAGCTTATTTAGCGTTCCCTACGAGCAGTACTTC.

The V call is TRBV5-1, the J call TRBJ1-3, with TRBD1 identical over 8 bases. The CDR3 totals 15 residues. Trimming cost V 4 bases and J 4 bases; bases outside gene matches: 7. Looked up from germline, CDR1 is SGHRS and CDR2 is YFSETQ. In DNA form, the CDR3 reads TGCGCCAGCAGCCCCCGGACAGGGCAAGGAAACACCATATATTTT. The encoded protein is CASSPRTGQGNTIYF.

The chain carries TRBV5-6 and TRBJ2-6, with D possibly TRBD1 on 6 matching bases. Germline values: CDR1 SGHDT, CDR2 YYEEEE. CDR3 size: 17 residues. The ends were cut back, 0 bases at V and 1 base at J, with 11 bases in the middle. The CDR3 sequence: CASSLAGVRSGANVLTF. The CDR3 DNA reads as TGTGCCAGCAGCTTGGCAGGGGTTAGGTCTGGGGCCAACGTCCTGACTTTC. Full variable domain (missing parts from reference TRBV5-6 and TRBJ2-6): DAGVTQSPTHLIKTRGQQVTLRCSPKSGHDTVSWYQQALGQGPQFIFQYYEEEERQRGNFPDRFSGHQFPNYSSELNVNALLLGDSALYLCASSLAGVRSGANVLTFGAGSRLTVL.

This chain links TRBV28 with TRBJ2-7; TRBD2 matches at 11 bases. Germline-derived CDR1 and CDR2 are MDHEN and SYDVKM. CDR3 length: 15 residues. The J segment lost 3 bases and the V segment lost 5 bases, leaving 6 bases of the junction unmatched. CDR3 region: CASSPALAGDYEQYF. For the CDR3, the DNA is TGTGCCAGCAGTCCGGCACTAGCGGGAGACTACGAGCAGTACTTC. Full variable domain (missing parts from reference TRBV28 and TRBJ2-7): DVKVTQSSRYLVKRTGEKVFLECVQDMDHENMFWYRQDPGLGLRLIYFSYDVKMKEKGDIPEGYSVSREKKERFSLILESASTNQTSMYLCASSPALAGDYEQYFGPGTRLTVT.

The V and J genes are TRBV7-9 and TRBJ2-5, with D possibly being TRBD2 (5 bases). The CDR3 is made up of 13 amino acids. The germline V gene encodes CDR1 SEHNR and CDR2 FQNEAQ (reference sequence). With 6 bases removed from V and 4 bases from J, the gap between germline ends came to 12 bases. CDR3 in DNA: TGTGCCAGCAGTCCTACTAGGCCAGAGACCCAGTACTTC. The encoded protein is CASSPTRPETQYF.

The chain uses TRBV2 and TRBJ1-2; D gene unclear. Looked up from germline, CDR1 is SNHLY and CDR2 is FYNNEI. V was trimmed by 8 bases and J by 4 bases, leaving 14 bases between them. This CDR3 spans 13 amino acids. The CDR3 DNA reads TGTGCCAGCGTCCCAGGCCTATTCTATGGCTACACCTTC. Its protein is CASVPGLFYGYTF.

The chain has TRBV15 and TRBJ1-2, with 12 bases aligning to TRBD1. Germline loops: CDR1 LNHNV, CDR2 YYDKDF (reference sequence). The CDR3 is 17 residues long. J was trimmed by 8 bases and V by 2 bases; bases with no gene match: 12. The CDR3 DNA follows: TGTGCCACCAGCAGAACGGGACAGGGGGCGGGCTGGGGAGGCTACACCTTC. Translation gives CATSRTGQGAGWGGYTF. Complete variable domain (other parts from reference TRBV15 and TRBJ1-2): DAMVIQNPRYQVTQFGKPVTLSCSQTLNHNVMYWYQQKSSQAPKLLFHYYDKDFNNEADTPDNFQSRRPNTSFCFLDIRSPGLGDTAMYLCATSRTGQGAGWGGYTFGSGTRLTVV.

This clone was counted once. The chain recombines TRBV7-8 with TRBJ2-6; 8 bases map to TRBD1. Germline CDR1 and CDR2: SGHVS and FQNEAQ. The CDR3 contains 17 residues. V was clipped by 7 bases and J by 0 bases; unmatched bases: 8. This chain's CDR3 is CASTPGQAISGANVLTF. As DNA, the CDR3 is TGTGCCAGCACCCCGGGACAGGCCATCTCTGGGGCCAACGTCCTGACTTTC.

The CDR3 sequence is CAIRPGQRMNTEAFF. The DNA of the CDR3 is TGTGCCATCAGACCGGGACAGAGAATGAACACTGAAGCTTTCTTT. The chain employs TRBV10-3 and TRBJ1-1; the match to TRBD1 covers 7 bases. Germline CDR1 and CDR2: ENHRY and SYGVKD. Germline trimming cut 6 bases from V and 0 bases from J; bases unmatched to any gene: 7. CDR3 size: 15 residues.

This chain joins TRBV14 and TRBJ2-1; 8 nucleotides align to TRBD2. CDR1 is SGHDN, CDR2 FVKESK, per germline. J lost 2 bases, V lost 3 bases, and 15 bases had no gene match. The CDR3 spans 19 residues. CDR3 sequence (DNA): TGTGCCAGCAGCCATCTCATCGGGAGGGCCCTCAACGCCTACAATGAGCAGTTCTTC. Its translation is CASSHLIGRALNAYNEQFF.

This clone was picked up one time. This chain uses TRBV7-6 with TRBJ2-1; D is uncertain. The V end lost 4 bases, the J end lost 2 bases, and 15 bases lay between the germline ends. Germline V gene sequence: CDR1 SGHVS, CDR2 FNYEAQ. The CDR3 covers 16 residues. The CDR3 sequence: CASSSPQAPAYNEQFF. Written as DNA, the CDR3 is TGTGCCAGCAGCTCCCCTCAGGCCCCCGCCTACAATGAGCAGTTCTTC.

This chain connects TRBV4-1 to TRBJ1-1; D might be TRBD1 (6 bases). Germline values: CDR1 MGHRA, CDR2 YSYEKL. V lost 3 bases and J lost 1, with 9 bases in between. The CDR3 is 14 residues long. CDR3 sequence reads: CASSHLTGNTEAFF. CDR3 in DNA: TGCGCCAGCAGCCACCTGACAGGGAACACTGAAGCTTTCTTT.

This rearrangement joins TRBV9 to TRBJ1-5, with unresolved D. The ends were cut back, 2 bases at V and 5 bases at J, with 14 bases in the middle. Germline V CDR1 and CDR2: SGDLS, YYNGEE. The CDR3 sequence is 15 residues long. The CDR3 here is CASSVGPWEDQPQHF. As DNA, the CDR3 is TGTGCCAGCAGCGTTGGCCCGTGGGAGGATCAGCCCCAGCATTTT.

The chain uses TRBV30 and TRBJ1-5; TRBD1 aligns across 8 bases. Germline loops: CDR1 GTSNPN, CDR2 SVGIG (reference sequence). The CDR3 extends over 14 amino acids. V lost 2 bases to trimming and J lost 9 bases; unmatched junction nucleotides: 9. The CDR3, as DNA: TGTGCCTGGAGTAACCGACAGGGGAGTACGCCCCAGCATTTT. Translated: CAWSNRQGSTPQHF. The variable domain in full, completed from reference TRBV30 and TRBJ1-5, reads SQTIHQWPATLVQPVGSPLSLECTVEGTSNPNLYWYRQAAGRGLQLLFYSVGIGQISSEVPQNLSASRPQDRQFILSSKKLLLSDSGFYLCAWSNRQGSTPQHFGDGTRLSIL.

The CDR3 spells CASSYAQESYGYTF. The CDR3 nucleotides read TGTGCCAGCAGTTACGCACAGGAGTCCTATGGCTACACCTTC. The gene calls are TRBV6-5 and TRBJ1-2; possible D gene TRBD1, 5 bases. This CDR3 contains 14 residues. The germline V and J ends were trimmed by 2 bases and 4 bases, with 11 bases remaining between them. The germline CDR1 and CDR2 sequences are MNHEY and SVGAGI.

This clone was counted once. This rearrangement joins TRBV7-9 to TRBJ1-2; maybe TRBD1 (6 bases). V dropped 4 bases and J dropped 3 bases, with 21 bases sitting between them. The CDR3 has 17 residues. Germline V gene sequence: CDR1 SEHNR, CDR2 FQNEAQ (reference sequence). CDR3 DNA sequence: TGTGCCAGCAGCTATCTAGCCCCGGGACAAGGGGACTATGGCTACACCTTC. It encodes CASSYLAPGQGDYGYTF. Full variable domain (missing parts from reference TRBV7-9 and TRBJ1-2): DTGVSQNPRHKITKRGQNVTFRCDPISEHNRLYWYRQTLGQGPEFLTYFQNEAQLEKSRLLSDRFSAERPKGSFSTLEIQRTEQGDSAMYLCASSYLAPGQGDYGYTFGSGTRLTVV.

The J gene is TRBJ1-1, the V gene TRBV6-5, with 9 bases fitting TRBD1. This CDR3 region has 14 residues. Losses at the gene ends were 11 bases for V and 5 bases for J; bases not matched to a gene: 12. Per germline, CDR1 MNHEY and CDR2 SVGAGI. CDR3 residues: CAGLQTGGGTEAFF. Here the CDR3 DNA reads TGTGCCGGGCTCCAGACAGGGGGGGGAACTGAAGCTTTCTTT.